This entry describes one T cell receptor (beta chain). Under the authors' procedure: Using reference gene primer amplification, nucleated cell counts were estimated. Measured with immunoSEQ multiplex PCR; TCRdb has only the in-frame clones, and not every one. The DNA was the basis for D and trimming; V, J and clone size are from that table. The repertoire includes under 250,000 clones, 65% to 90% of them detected once, and approximately 5% sits in the top ten. The data stem from a study of blood T cell repertoires in COVID-19. Study overall: COVID-19 samples from acute and convalescent phases originated in the United States, Italy and Spain. Sources were T cells, B-cell-depleted T cells, or PBMCs; the material itself was cDNA or gDNA.

Germline V gene sequence: CDR1 SEHNR, CDR2 FQNEAQ (reference sequence). J was trimmed by 7 bases and V by 5 bases; bases with no gene match: 3. The CDR3 sequence is 13 residues long. Recruited during active infection, patients (from Seattle) were subsequently followed longitudinally. The clonotype originates from a man between 45 and 60 years old with COVID-19, enrolled during active disease. Material: peripheral blood. V is TRBV7-9 and J is TRBJ1-4; the match to TRBD1 covers 8 bases. CDR3 loop: CASSRDRGEKLFF. CDR3 DNA sequence: TGTGCCAGCAGCCGCGACAGGGGTGAAAAACTGTTTTTT. Based on the CDR3 plus reference TRBV7-9 and TRBJ1-4, the full variable domain is DTGVSQNPRHKITKRGQNVTFRCDPISEHNRLYWYRQTLGQGPEFLTYFQNEAQLEKSRLLSDRFSAERPKGSFSTLEIQRTEQGDSAMYLCASSRDRGEKLFFGSGTQLSVL.